The rows below give T cell receptor beta chains drawn from one sample of a study of T-cell memory formation after mild COVID-19. TCRdb analysed the 5' RACE reads with MiXCR anew, one entry per CDR3 protein. The repertoire consists of about 55,000 distinct CDR3 sequences, with roughly 26% occurring once and the leading ten covering approximately 43%. The sample taken for sequencing was PBMCs or a T cell subset sorted from them (not recorded which). These receptors were taken from a man younger than 35 who had mild COVID-19 (a few samples of this study predate the infection). Cell type and time point are not known. CDR3s include the opening cysteine and the closing phenylalanine or tryptophan. Fields, in order: clone size, V gene, J gene, D gene, CDR3 DNA, CDR3 protein. The D gene is left open where the match is weak. Clone size is stated in some rows and not others, as once, few, many or a class when expanded.

clone size: few
V gene: TRBV7-9
J gene: TRBJ1-1
D gene: .
CDR3 DNA: TGTGCCAGCAGCTTAGGTCCGGGACTGAACACTGAAGCTTTCTTT
CDR3 protein: CASSLGPGLNTEAFF

clone size: .
V gene: TRBV6-5
J gene: TRBJ1-1
D gene: .
CDR3 DNA: TGTGCCAGCTACACCGGGACGGTGAACACTGAAGCTTTCTTT
CDR3 protein: CASYTGTVNTEAFF

clone size: medium-sized
V gene: TRBV4-2
J gene: TRBJ2-6
D gene: TRBD2
CDR3 DNA: TGTGCCAGCAGCCAAGAAGCGGGGGCTGGGGCCAACGTCCTGACTTTC
CDR3 protein: CASSQEAGAGANVLTF

clone size: .
V gene: TRBV27
J gene: TRBJ1-4
D gene: .
CDR3 DNA: TGTGCCAGCAGTTTTTCCGGGTTTAATGAAAAACTGTTTTTT
CDR3 protein: CASSFSGFNEKLFF

clone size: few
V gene: TRBV27
J gene: TRBJ2-7
D gene: TRBD1
CDR3 DNA: TGTGCCAGCAGTTGGACAGGGCCATCCTACGAGCAGTACTTC
CDR3 protein: CASSWTGPSYEQYF

clone size: .
V gene: TRBV4-3
J gene: TRBJ1-6
D gene: TRBD1
CDR3 DNA: TGCGCCAGCAGCCCGGGACAGGGCCACTCACCCCTCCACTTT
CDR3 protein: CASSPGQGHSPLHF

clone size: .
V gene: TRBV7-9
J gene: TRBJ2-7
D gene: .
CDR3 DNA: TGTGCCAGCAGCTTTGAGTCCTCGACCTCCTACGAGCAGTACTTC
CDR3 protein: CASSFESSTSYEQYF

clone size: few
V gene: TRBV7-9
J gene: TRBJ2-5
D gene: .
CDR3 DNA: TGTGCCAGCAGCATCTGGTCTGGAGAGACCCAGTACTTC
CDR3 protein: CASSIWSGETQYF

clone size: few
V gene: TRBV20-1
J gene: TRBJ2-1
D gene: .
CDR3 DNA: TGCAGTGCTAGAGCGCGCTTAAGTGGCCCACAATACTCCTACAATGAGCAGTTCTTC
CDR3 protein: CSARARLSGPQYSYNEQFF

clone size: many
V gene: TRBV5-6
J gene: TRBJ2-3
D gene: .
CDR3 DNA: TGTGCCAGCAGCTTTGAGACACTACTTACAGATACGCAGTATTTT
CDR3 protein: CASSFETLLTDTQYF

clone size: few
V gene: TRBV4-2
J gene: TRBJ2-3
D gene: TRBD1
CDR3 DNA: TGTGCCAGCAGCCAGGAGACAGGGTCCCCAGATACGCAGTATTTT
CDR3 protein: CASSQETGSPDTQYF

clone size: .
V gene: TRBV6-5
J gene: TRBJ2-7
D gene: .
CDR3 DNA: TGTGCCAGCAGTTACCAGGGGCAAGACGAGCAGTACTTC
CDR3 protein: CASSYQGQDEQYF

clone size: .
V gene: TRBV12-5
J gene: TRBJ1-2
D gene: TRBD1
CDR3 DNA: TGTGCTAGCGGTTTAGGTCGGCGGGGCAGGGGGGTTCCAACTGGCTATGGCTACACCTTC
CDR3 protein: CASGLGRRGRGVPTGYGYTF

clone size: .
V gene: TRBV11-2
J gene: TRBJ1-2
D gene: .
CDR3 DNA: TGTGCCAGCAGCTTAGATACCTTTCCCCCCCGGGGGAGGTATGGCTACACCTTC
CDR3 protein: CASSLDTFPPRGRYGYTF

clone size: once
V gene: TRBV2
J gene: TRBJ2-3
D gene: TRBD2
CDR3 DNA: TGTGCCAGCAGTGAATTTCGGGGGGGCGATACGCAGTATTTT
CDR3 protein: CASSEFRGGDTQYF

clone size: .
V gene: TRBV19
J gene: TRBJ2-7
D gene: .
CDR3 DNA: TGTGCCAGTAGTATAGGGTCGGCCTACGAGCAGTACTTC
CDR3 protein: CASSIGSAYEQYF

clone size: .
V gene: TRBV12-3/TRBV12-4
J gene: TRBJ2-2
D gene: .
CDR3 DNA: TGTGCCAGCAGTGACGAGGCGACCAACACCGGGGAGCTGTTTTTT
CDR3 protein: CASSDEATNTGELFF

clone size: .
V gene: TRBV11-2
J gene: TRBJ2-1
D gene: TRBD2
CDR3 DNA: TGTGCCAGCAGCTTTGGGAGCGGGGGGCATGGGAATGAGCAGTTCTTC
CDR3 protein: CASSFGSGGHGNEQFF

clone size: .
V gene: TRBV7-6
J gene: TRBJ1-5
D gene: TRBD1
CDR3 DNA: TGTGCCAGCAGCGGGTATCCGGACAGGGAAGATCAGCCCCAGCATTTT
CDR3 protein: CASSGYPDREDQPQHF

clone size: .
V gene: TRBV9
J gene: TRBJ2-2
D gene: .
CDR3 DNA: TGTGCCAGCAGCGCCCCCCGGGTGAGCGGGGAGCTGTTTTTT
CDR3 protein: CASSAPRVSGELFF

clone size: .
V gene: TRBV19
J gene: TRBJ2-7
D gene: TRBD2
CDR3 DNA: TGTGCCAGTAGTATAACCAGCGGGGGGACCTACGAGCAGTACTTC
CDR3 protein: CASSITSGGTYEQYF

clone size: few
V gene: TRBV15
J gene: TRBJ2-1
D gene: .
CDR3 DNA: TGTGCCACCAGCGGGGCCACCTACAATGAGCAGTTCTTC
CDR3 protein: CATSGATYNEQFF

clone size: .
V gene: TRBV6-5
J gene: TRBJ2-5
D gene: .
CDR3 DNA: TGTGCCAGCAGTTACGTAGGAGGTCAAGAGACCCAGTACTTC
CDR3 protein: CASSYVGGQETQYF

clone size: once
V gene: TRBV12-3/TRBV12-4
J gene: TRBJ1-1
D gene: TRBD1
CDR3 DNA: TGTGCCAGCATCCCGACAGGGGGCTGGGGCACTGAAGCTTTCTTT
CDR3 protein: CASIPTGGWGTEAFF

clone size: .
V gene: TRBV19
J gene: TRBJ1-5
D gene: .
CDR3 DNA: TGTGCCGGGGGAGTACTAAATCAGCCCCAGCATTTT
CDR3 protein: CAGGVLNQPQHF

clone size: few
V gene: TRBV20-1
J gene: TRBJ2-7
D gene: TRBD1
CDR3 DNA: TGCAGTGCTAGAGGGACATCGACAGGGACCCTTTTCGAGCAGTACTTC
CDR3 protein: CSARGTSTGTLFEQYF

clone size: few
V gene: TRBV27
J gene: TRBJ2-7
D gene: .
CDR3 DNA: TGTGCCAGCAGTTTATCGGGGGCCTACGAGCAGTACTTC
CDR3 protein: CASSLSGAYEQYF

clone size: .
V gene: TRBV20-1
J gene: TRBJ2-1
D gene: .
CDR3 DNA: TGCAGTGCTAGAGGGGCTAGCGTAGGGTTTGAGCAGTTCTTC
CDR3 protein: CSARGASVGFEQFF

clone size: few
V gene: TRBV6-2/TRBV6-3
J gene: TRBJ2-5
D gene: .
CDR3 DNA: TGTGCCAGCAGTCGCCCCTGGACGGAAATCCAAGAGACCCAGTACTTC
CDR3 protein: CASSRPWTEIQETQYF